A selection of T cell receptor beta chains follows, all from one sample in a study of T cell repertoires in cytomegalovirus infection. In TCRdb, the reads were re-called with MiXCR into one record per CDR3 protein. Counted here are 65,000 to 85,000 distinct CDR3 sequences, about 26% occurring once; the ten biggest clones make up 59%. No antigen has been assigned to these receptors. The material was CD8+ T cells from cultured PBMCs, obtained from culture after CMV antigen stimulation. These receptors were obtained from a human donor in good health (CMV status not recorded). Some clones in this sample may be carry-over from other donors' samples. CDR3s include the opening cysteine and the closing phenylalanine or tryptophan. D genes are given only for firm matches. Size is omitted from some rows. Given values are once, few, many or a class for expanded clones.

D gene,J gene,V gene,clone size,CDR3 protein,CDR3 DNA
-,TRBJ2-1,TRBV13,few,CASSLGRGTEQFF,TGTGCCAGCAGCTTAGGCCGGGGGACAGAGCAGTTCTTC
-,TRBJ2-7,TRBV6-2/TRBV6-3,-,CASSFRGTESYRARHEQYF,TGTGCCAGCAGTTTCCGTGGGACGGAGTCTTATAGGGCCCGTCACGAGCAGTACTTC
-,TRBJ1-6,TRBV4-3,-,CASSQDNSNSYNSPLHF,TGCGCCAGCAGCCAAGATAACAGTAACTCCTATAATTCACCCCTCCACTTT
TRBD1,TRBJ1-2,TRBV15,-,CATSRSGRQGGNYGYTF,TGTGCCACCAGCAGATCGGGCAGACAGGGAGGTAACTATGGCTACACCTTC
-,TRBJ1-1,TRBV15,-,CATSKPFEGWNTEAFF,TGTGCCACCAGCAAACCTTTCGAGGGATGGAACACTGAAGCTTTCTTT
TRBD2,TRBJ2-3,TRBV20-1,-,CSAALAGGRHTQYF,TGCAGTGCTGCCCTAGCGGGAGGACGTCATACGCAGTATTTT
-,TRBJ1-6,TRBV20-1,-,CSAWDRNYNSPLHF,TGCAGTGCATGGGACCGTAACTATAATTCACCCCTCCACTTT
-,TRBJ2-7,TRBV19,-,CASRNRAVGTEEQYF,TGTGCCAGTAGGAACCGGGCCGTTGGGACGGAGGAGCAGTACTTC
-,TRBJ2-3,TRBV20-1,-,CSADIIGPDTQYF,TGCAGTGCTGATATCATCGGCCCAGATACGCAGTATTTT
-,TRBJ2-7,TRBV7-6,few,CASSLAEGRVGEQYF,TGTGCCAGCAGCTTAGCGGAAGGCAGGGTGGGCGAGCAGTACTTC
-,TRBJ1-5,TRBV28,-,CASSFLRDYQPQHF,TGTGCCAGCAGTTTTCTCAGGGACTATCAGCCCCAGCATTTT
TRBD2,TRBJ2-1,TRBV19,few,CASSILLAGGGGDEQFF,TGTGCCAGTAGTATTCTACTAGCGGGAGGAGGTGGGGATGAGCAGTTCTTC
TRBD2,TRBJ2-5,TRBV4-1,many,CASSQDWEGTQETQYF,TGCGCCAGCAGCCAAGATTGGGAGGGGACCCAAGAGACCCAGTACTTC
-,TRBJ2-5,TRBV7-9,many,CASSLTQDQETQYF,TGTGCCAGCAGCTTAACTCAGGACCAAGAGACCCAGTACTTC
TRBD1,TRBJ1-3,TRBV28,few,CASRPGTGPSEGNTIYF,TGTGCCAGCAGGCCCGGGACAGGCCCTTCGGAGGGAAACACCATATATTTT
-,TRBJ2-2,TRBV24-1,few,CATSDTASQELFF,TGTGCCACCAGTGACACGGCCTCCCAGGAGCTGTTTTTT
TRBD2,TRBJ2-7,TRBV24-1,few,CATSDLLVSGRTTTPYEQYF,TGTGCCACCAGTGATTTGCTTGTTAGCGGGAGGACGACGACTCCCTACGAGCAGTACTTC
TRBD2,TRBJ2-7,TRBV4-3,few,CASSQEVAGVGEQYF,TGCGCCAGCAGCCAAGAGGTAGCGGGAGTGGGGGAGCAGTACTTC
-,TRBJ2-3,TRBV19,-,CASSIGIGQLTDTQYF,TGTGCCAGTAGTATAGGGATCGGACAGTTAACAGATACGCAGTATTTT
-,TRBJ2-4,TRBV18,few,CASSPSTPNIQYF,TGTGCCAGCTCACCTTCCACACCGAACATTCAGTACTTC
-,TRBJ1-2,TRBV7-2,many,CASSPKTDLYTF,TGTGCCAGCAGCCCAAAGACAGACCTCTACACCTTC
-,TRBJ1-1,TRBV20-1,few,CSASGDTEAFF,TGCAGTGCTAGTGGGGACACTGAAGCTTTCTTT
-,TRBJ2-2,TRBV10-2,-,CASSLTGNPGELFF,TGCGCCAGCTCCCTCACAGGGAACCCCGGGGAGCTGTTTTTT
-,TRBJ1-1,TRBV25-1,few,CASSSGEYGNTEAFF,TGTGCCAGCAGTTCGGGGGAGTACGGGAACACTGAAGCTTTCTTT
TRBD1,TRBJ1-1,TRBV11-2,-,CASSFPGTGFTEAFF,TGTGCCAGCAGTTTCCCCGGGACAGGGTTCACTGAAGCTTTCTTT
TRBD1,TRBJ1-5,TRBV5-6,few,CASSVGQGNQPQHF,TGTGCCAGCAGCGTTGGACAGGGAAATCAGCCCCAGCATTTT
TRBD1,TRBJ2-7,TRBV6-1,few,CASSEETRGRGLDEQYF,TGTGCCAGCAGTGAAGAGACGCGCGGCAGGGGGCTGGACGAGCAGTACTTC
-,TRBJ1-3,TRBV14,-,CASSQTVSGNTIYF,TGTGCCAGCAGCCAGACAGTCTCTGGAAACACCATATATTTT
-,TRBJ2-7,TRBV5-6,-,CASSLVSSGEAYEQYF,TGTGCCAGCAGCTTGGTTAGTAGCGGAGAGGCGTACGAGCAGTACTTC
-,TRBJ1-1,TRBV7-8,many,CASSLGQGGNTEAFF,TGTGCCAGCAGCTTAGGGCAGGGCGGGAACACTGAAGCTTTCTTT
TRBD1,TRBJ2-7,TRBV12-3/TRBV12-4,-,CASSPGQALGETYEQYF,TGTGCCAGCAGCCCGGGACAGGCCCTCGGAGAGACATACGAGCAGTACTTC
TRBD1,TRBJ1-1,TRBV19,-,CASSMRGHTEAFF,TGTGCCAGTAGTATGAGGGGGCACACTGAAGCTTTCTTT
TRBD2,TRBJ2-1,TRBV9,few,CASSLAGGEGAYNEQFF,TGTGCCAGCAGCCTTGCAGGAGGGGAGGGCGCCTACAATGAGCAGTTCTTC
-,TRBJ2-7,TRBV19,-,CASSLGARYEQYF,TGTGCCAGTAGTCTGGGGGCGCGGTACGAGCAGTACTTC
TRBD2,TRBJ2-1,TRBV7-3,-,CASSSSPSGGDNEQFF,TGTGCCAGCAGCTCTTCCCCTAGCGGGGGGGATAATGAGCAGTTCTTC
-,TRBJ2-1,TRBV19,-,CASSIVGRTDNEQFF,TGTGCCAGTAGTATAGTTGGGAGGACCGACAATGAGCAGTTCTTC
TRBD2,TRBJ2-6,TRBV7-2,many,CASSLTSGRAAGANVLTF,TGTGCCAGCAGCTTGACTAGCGGTAGGGCGGCTGGGGCCAACGTCCTGACTTTC
-,TRBJ2-7,TRBV7-9,-,CASSLSQDQYGYEQYF,TGTGCCAGCAGCTTATCCCAAGATCAGTACGGGTACGAGCAGTACTTC
-,TRBJ2-4,TRBV2,many,CASSEDGIGNIQYF,TGTGCCAGCAGTGAAGACGGGATCGGAAACATTCAGTACTTC
TRBD1,TRBJ2-2,TRBV10-3,few,CAISETSIGTDNTGELFF,TGTGCCATCAGTGAGACATCTATCGGGACAGATAACACCGGGGAGCTGTTTTTT
TRBD2,TRBJ2-7,TRBV6-4,-,CASSAWEGDEQYF,TGTGCCAGCAGTGCGTGGGAGGGTGACGAGCAGTACTTC
-,TRBJ2-7,TRBV4-1,-,CASSQGGVVYEQYF,TGCGCCAGCAGCCAAGGGGGGGTAGTCTACGAGCAGTACTTC
TRBD1,TRBJ1-5,TRBV27,-,CASRGDSLGYSQPQHF,TGTGCCAGCAGGGGGGACAGCCTAGGGTATAGTCAGCCCCAGCATTTT